The 10 T cell receptor beta chains given below trace back to one sample, sequenced in a study of CD8+ T cells in alopecia areata. The treatment here: oral pan-JAK inhibitor, 5-10 mg twice daily. Sequencing relied on a cDNA template that was reverse transcribed from extracted RNA. TCRdb's table, derived via immunoSEQ multiplex PCR, lists solely in-frame clones and lacks some. The sample contains approximately 150,000 clones, less than 70% of which appear only once. Specimen: CD4+ T cells sorted from blood, collected at week 24, from a patient treated with tofacitinib. The receptors here all came from a human donor with alopecia areata.

Notes on this clone: Other DNA sequences within the sample encode an identical CDR3. The chain combines TRBV20-1 with TRBJ2-5; D gene uncertain. V dropped 7 bases and J dropped 5 bases, with 11 bases sitting between them. The CDR3 is 11 residues long. CDR1 DFQATT and CDR2 SNEGSKA come from the germline V gene (reference sequence). In nucleotides, the CDR3 is TGCAGTGTCCGAGTCAGGGAGACCCAGTACTTC. It is translated as CSVRVRETQYF.

The chain carries TRBV4-1 and TRBJ1-1; D gene unclear. V was clipped by 0 bases and J by 11 bases, with 16 bases between them. This CDR3 contains 14 residues. The germline V gene encodes CDR1 MGHRA and CDR2 YSYEKL. The DNA of the CDR3 is TGCGCCAGCAGCCAAGATGCGACCGCTAGGGAGGCTTTCTTT. Its translation: CASSQDATAREAFF.

This clone has just a few counts. The genes are TRBV2 and TRBJ2-3; no definite D call. V was pared by 2 bases and J by 5 bases, with 5 bases between. The CDR3 runs 12 residues. Germline lookup yields CDR1 SNHLY and CDR2 FYNNEI. CDR3 DNA: TGTGCCAGCAGTGAAATGCGAGATACGCAGTATTTT. This encodes CASSEMRDTQYF.

This clone was counted between two and nine times. The gene calls are TRBV7-8 and TRBJ2-2, with 7 bases identical to TRBD1. V trimming: 9 bases; J trimming: 0 bases; junction bases outside the gene matches: 13. The CDR3 contains 17 residues. Per germline, CDR1 SGHVS and CDR2 FQNEAQ. The DNA for the CDR3 is TGTGCCAGTACTCGGAGAGGTGGGACAGCGAACACCGGGGAGCTGTTTTTT. Translation: CASTRRGGTANTGELFF.

On this clone: This may come from a read error, since a much larger clone is one base off. V gene TRBV4-2 combines with J gene TRBJ2-3, with D uncertain. Trimming took off 5 bases at V and 1 base at J, with 4 bases between the two ends. The CDR3 runs to 12 residues. Germline assignment: CDR1 LGHNA and CDR2 YNFKEQ. CDR3 residues: CASSSGTDTQYF. The CDR3 DNA reads TGTGCCAGCAGCTCTGGCACAGATACGCAGTATTTT.

J is TRBJ1-6 and V is TRBV5-4; D is undetermined. The germline gives CDR1 SGHNT, CDR2 YYREEE (reference sequence). The CDR3 has 13 amino acids. Trimming left V 0 bases short and J 12 bases short, with 10 bases between. CDR3 sequence (DNA): TGTGCCAGCAGCTTGGGAGGTAGCGAACCCCTCCACTTT. It codes for CASSLGGSEPLHF.

This clone was seen once. The genes are TRBV18 and TRBJ1-1; TRBD1 aligns across 7 bases. After removal of 4 bases from V and 0 bases from J, the junction contained 5 bases not matched to a gene. There are 15 residues in the CDR3. CDR1 KGHSH and CDR2 LQKENI come from the germline V gene. In DNA form, the CDR3 reads TGTGCCAGCTCACGACAGGGAAACATGAACACTGAAGCTTTCTTT. Translated, it gives CASSRQGNMNTEAFF. The full variable domain, completed using reference TRBV18 and TRBJ1-1, is NAGVMQNPRHLVRRRGQEARLRCSPMKGHSHVYWYRQLPEEGLKFMVYLQKENIIDESGMPKERFSAEFPKEGPSILRIQQVVRGDSAAYFCASSRQGNMNTEAFFGQGTRLTVV.

The chain recombines TRBV10-1 with TRBJ1-1, with unresolved D. Per germline, CDR1 WNHNN and CDR2 SYGVQD (reference sequence). Trimming left V 6 bases short and J 3 bases short, with 5 bases between. This CDR3 comprises 11 residues. CDR3 protein: CASRVYTEAFF. The CDR3 DNA is TGCGCCAGCAGAGTATACACTGAAGCTTTCTTT.

CDR3 nucleotides: TGTGCCTGGAGGTCTCAGGCCTCCTACGAGCAGTACTTC. The encoded protein is CAWRSQASYEQYF. This sequence joins TRBV30 and TRBJ2-7; D is unresolved. V gave up 3 bases and J gave up 0 bases, with 9 bases separating them. The V gene's germline CDR1 is GTSNPN and CDR2 SVGIG (reference sequence). CDR3 size: 13 residues.

Only a few counts were recorded for this clone. The rearrangement joins TRBV30 to TRBJ1-5; 7 nucleotides agree with TRBD1. CDR3 size: 14 residues. In germline, CDR1 is GTSNPN, CDR2 SVGIG (reference sequence). The junction had 7 bases not matched to a gene; V was cut back by 1 base and J by 7 bases. In nucleotides, the CDR3 is TGTGCCTGGAGTGAGAACAGGGGATACCAGCCCCAGCATTTT. Its protein is CAWSENRGYQPQHF.